The 16 T cell receptor beta chains reported below all come from one sample, sequenced in a study of T cells after yellow fever vaccination. TCRdb independently ran MiXCR on the 5' RACE reads; one entry per CDR3 protein. Of some 300,000 distinct CDR3 sequences detected, over 8.5% appear once; the ten largest clones hold around 3.2%. The source was CD4+ T cells sorted from PBMCs, collected 45 days after the yellow fever booster vaccination. The source of these receptors is a man between 18 and 29 years old who received the YFV17D yellow fever vaccine.

This clonotype appeared a few times. The CDR3 is CASSESSHNEQFF. The CDR3 nucleotides read TGTGCCAGCAGTGAATCTAGCCACAATGAGCAGTTCTTC. The chain combines TRBV6-4 with TRBJ2-1; the D gene is possibly TRBD2 (5 bases). Between the trimmed V and J ends, which lost 3 bases and 5 bases, there was a span of 8 bases. The CDR3 is 13 amino acids. Germline V gene lookup returns CDR1 MRHNA and CDR2 SNTAGT.

This clonotype was seen many times. This chain links TRBV7-9 with TRBJ2-5; tentatively, D is TRBD2 (5 bases). Germline-derived CDR1 and CDR2 are SEHNR and FQNEAQ (reference sequence). The CDR3 runs 15 residues. V gave up 2 bases and J gave up 2 bases, with 12 bases separating them. CDR3: CASSLYGLAQETQYF. CDR3 nucleotides: TGTGCCAGCAGCTTATATGGTCTAGCACAAGAGACCCAGTACTTC.

In its sample, this clonotype was seen many times. V and J are TRBV5-1 and TRBJ2-7; maybe TRBD1 (5 bases). Germline lookup yields CDR1 SGHRS and CDR2 YFSETQ. Trimming stripped 0 bases from V and 5 bases from J, with 12 bases between. The CDR3 is 14 amino acids. Here the CDR3 reads CASSLATRGNEQYF. The CDR3 bases are TGCGCCAGCAGCTTGGCCACAAGGGGCAACGAGCAGTACTTC.

This clonotype has more than one count but fewer than ten. The gene calls are TRBV9 and TRBJ2-3; D remains unclear. This CDR3 spans 13 amino acids. V lost 4 bases and J lost 6, with 12 bases in between. Germline CDR1 reads SGDLS; CDR2 reads YYNGEE. CDR3 nucleotide sequence: TGTGCCAGCAGCCTACAGCTGCTGGATACGCAGTATTTT. This sequence encodes CASSLQLLDTQYF.

The table lists this clonotype with a few counts. J is TRBJ2-6 and V is TRBV7-3; tentative D call: TRBD1 (6 bases). This CDR3 spans 15 amino acids. The germline CDR1 and CDR2 sequences are SGHTA and FQGTGA. The V end was cut by 8 bases, the J end by 4 bases, with 15 bases between. Here the CDR3 reads CASGRLGGGANVLTF. The CDR3 bases are TGTGCCAGCGGACGCCTAGGGGGAGGGGCCAACGTCCTGACTTTC.

V usage is TRBV12-3 or TRBV12-4 and J usage is TRBJ2-3; no firm D call. V dropped 7 bases and J dropped 2 bases, with 7 bases sitting between them. There are 12 residues in the CDR3. CDR3 in DNA: TGTGCCAGCACCGCCTTCACAGATACGCAGTATTTT. Its translation: CASTAFTDTQYF.

This rearrangement joins TRBV11-2 to TRBJ2-2, with 7 bases matching TRBD2. After removal of 5 bases from V and 2 bases from J, the junction contained 5 bases not matched to a gene. The V gene's germline CDR1 is SGHAT and CDR2 FQNNGV. CDR3 length equals 15 residues. The CDR3 loop is CASSPGRTNTGELFF. The CDR3 DNA reads as TGTGCCAGCAGCCCCGGGAGGACTAACACCGGGGAGCTGTTTTTT.

This clonotype was counted only a few times. The genes are TRBV18 and TRBJ1-4, with a weak D call TRBD1 (5 bases). The CDR3 totals 16 residues. Germline loops: CDR1 KGHSH, CDR2 LQKENI. The V gene lost 2 bases and the J gene lost 0 bases, with 10 bases spanning the gap. CDR3 nucleotide sequence: TGTGCCAGCTCACCAGGGGGACGGGCAACTAATGAAAAACTGTTTTTT. It translates to CASSPGGRATNEKLFF.

This clonotype was observed a handful of times. The chain carries TRBV6-6 and TRBJ2-2; D ambiguous. V was pared by 7 bases and J by 5 bases, with 17 bases between. Germline assignment: CDR1 MNHNY and CDR2 SVGAGI (reference sequence). The CDR3 length is 15 residues. The CDR3 nucleotides read TGTGCCAGCACCACCGCGGCCCAGTCGACCGGGGAGCTGTTTTTT. Its translation is CASTTAAQSTGELFF.

This clonotype was observed a handful of times. The chain carries TRBV20-1 and TRBJ1-3; 7 bases match TRBD1. Germline CDR1 reads DFQATT; CDR2 reads SNEGSKA (reference sequence). This CDR3 has 14 amino acids. Trimming took 6 bases from V and 0 from J; bases not matched to a gene: 5. CDR3: CSAPDRDSGNTIYF. DNA of the CDR3: TGCAGTGCCCCCGACAGGGACTCTGGAAACACCATATATTTT.

The chain combines TRBV7-9 with TRBJ2-5, with 10 bases aligning to TRBD2. Per the germline V gene, CDR1 is SEHNR and CDR2 is FQNEAQ (reference sequence). CDR3 length: 13 residues. V was pared by 5 bases and J by 5 bases, with 2 bases of the junction left unmatched. In DNA, the CDR3 is TGTGCCAGCAGCGCTAGCGGGGGCGAGACCCAGTACTTC. It translates to CASSASGGETQYF.

This clonotype was detected a few times. The rearrangement uses TRBV9 and TRBJ2-1; weak D call: TRBD2 (7 bases). The CDR3 runs 15 residues. V was clipped by 2 bases and J by 8 bases, with 17 bases between them. The germline V gene has CDR1 SGDLS and CDR2 YYNGEE. This chain's CDR3 is CASSVRGGRLDEQFF. The DNA of the CDR3 is TGTGCCAGCAGCGTCCGCGGGGGCCGCCTCGATGAGCAGTTCTTC.

This clonotype was seen ten or more times. The chain has TRBV12-5 and TRBJ2-5, with D uncertain. The length of the CDR3 is 14 residues. Germline CDR1 and CDR2: LGHNT and FRNRAP. Trimming left V 4 bases short and J 3 bases short, with 12 bases between. CDR3 sequence: CASGSRPLEETQYF. Here the CDR3 DNA reads TGTGCTAGTGGTTCCCGACCCCTGGAAGAGACCCAGTACTTC.

The chain has TRBV27 and TRBJ1-5; D might be TRBD1 (5 bases). The V end lost 6 bases, the J end lost 0 bases, and 9 bases lay between the germline ends. CDR3 length equals 14 residues. In germline, CDR1 is MNHEY, CDR2 SMNVEV (reference sequence). The CDR3 protein is CASSEQDSNQPQHF. CDR3 nucleotides: TGTGCCAGCAGCGAACAGGATAGCAATCAGCCCCAGCATTTT.

The CDR3 nucleotides read TGTGCCTGGAGGGCCGGTCTCGAGCAGTACTTC. It yields the protein CAWRAGLEQYF. The rearrangement uses TRBV30 and TRBJ2-7; D not resolved. The V and J ends lost 3 bases and 6 bases respectively, with 9 bases between them. CDR3 size: 11 residues. CDR1 is GTSNPN and CDR2 is SVGIG in the germline V gene (reference sequence).

V usage is TRBV7-3 and J usage is TRBJ2-6, with 7 bases fitting TRBD1. CDR3 length: 17 amino acids. Germline CDR1 reads SGHTA; CDR2 reads FQGTGA. The V and J ends lost 5 bases and 2 bases, in that order; junction bases with no gene match: 9. The DNA of the CDR3 is TGTGCCAGCAGCCCTGAGGGGGCAACCCCTGGGGCCAACGTCCTGACTTTC. It is translated as CASSPEGATPGANVLTF.